This T cell receptor (beta chain) was sequenced during a study of identical twins. The study's findings and limits: Conclusions came from cross-sectional statistical analysis, not from following the same donors. Memory repertoires showed no such pattern, whereas abundant cord blood beta clonotypes carried fewer insertions. Where beta out-of-frame sequences were concerned, excess twin sharing was weaker.

This clonotype was picked up many times. What it recognizes is unknown. MiXCR, applied by TCRdb to the 5' RACE reads, yields one record per CDR3 protein. The sample holds roughly 690,000 distinct CDR3 sequences, roughly 6% seen once. The sequencing input was naive T cells sorted from blood. The sequence derives from a man between 18 and 29 years old in good health.

The CDR3 here is CASSQRQDLNTEAFF. CDR3 bases: TGTGCCAGCAGCCAAAGACAGGACCTGAACACTGAAGCTTTCTTT. This chain connects TRBV5-6 to TRBJ1-1; perhaps TRBD1 as D (6 bases). The CDR3 has 15 amino acids. CDR1 is SGHDT and CDR2 is YYEEEE in the germline V gene. The ends were cut back, 4 bases at V and 0 bases at J, with 13 bases in the middle.